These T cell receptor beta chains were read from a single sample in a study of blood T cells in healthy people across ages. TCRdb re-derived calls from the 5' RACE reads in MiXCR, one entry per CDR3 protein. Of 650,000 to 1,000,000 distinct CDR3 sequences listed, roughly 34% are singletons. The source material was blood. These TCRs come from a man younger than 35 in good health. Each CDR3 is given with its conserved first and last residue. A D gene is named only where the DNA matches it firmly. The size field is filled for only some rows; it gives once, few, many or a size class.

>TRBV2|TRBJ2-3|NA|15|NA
TGTGCCAGCAGTGAGGGCAGGGAGGCCACAGATACGCAGTATTTT
CASSEGREATDTQYF
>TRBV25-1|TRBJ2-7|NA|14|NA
TGTGCCAGCAGTGCAGGGGCAACGTACAATGAGCAGTACTTC
CASSAGATYNEQYF
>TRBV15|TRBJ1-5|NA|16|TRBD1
TGTGCCACCAGGAATACGGCCGACAGGGGTTCTCAGCCCCAGCATTTT
CATRNTADRGSQPQHF
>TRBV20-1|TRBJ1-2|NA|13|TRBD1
TGCAGTGCTAGAGACAAGGGGGCTTGGGGCTACACCTTC
CSARDKGAWGYTF
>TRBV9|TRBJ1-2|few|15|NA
TGTGCCAGCAGCGCCGATAGGACGCAAGGGTATGGCTACACCTTC
CASSADRTQGYGYTF
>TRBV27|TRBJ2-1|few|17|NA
TGTGCCAGCAGTTTAACCCCGTGGGGGAGCTCCTACAATGAGCAGTTCTTC
CASSLTPWGSSYNEQFF
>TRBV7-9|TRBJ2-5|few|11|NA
TGTGCCAGCAGCAGAGCGGACGGGCAGTACTTC
CASSRADGQYF
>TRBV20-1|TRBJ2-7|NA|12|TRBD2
TGCAGTGCTAGTAGCGGGAGATCCGAGCAGTACTTC
CSASSGRSEQYF
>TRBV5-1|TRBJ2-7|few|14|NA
TGCGCCAGCAGCCAACGGACGGCCACCTACGAGCAGTACTTC
CASSQRTATYEQYF
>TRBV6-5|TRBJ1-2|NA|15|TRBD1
TGTGCCAGCAGTTACTCTAAAACAGGGGGCGATGGCTACACCTTC
CASSYSKTGGDGYTF
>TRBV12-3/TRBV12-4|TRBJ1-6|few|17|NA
TGTGCCAGCAGCCAAGTGCAAGGGGTGTATGAGAATTCACCCCTCCACTTT
CASSQVQGVYENSPLHF
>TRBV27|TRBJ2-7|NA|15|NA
TGTGCCAGCAGTCTCAACGCGTGGGGCTACAATGAGCAGTACTTC
CASSLNAWGYNEQYF
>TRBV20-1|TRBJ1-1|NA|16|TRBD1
TGCAGTGCTAGAGATTCGGGGACAGTCATGAACACTGAAGCTTTCTTT
CSARDSGTVMNTEAFF
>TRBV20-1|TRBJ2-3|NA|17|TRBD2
TGCAGTGCTAGAGATCCGACTAGCGGGGGTTCCACAGATACGCAGTATTTT
CSARDPTSGGSTDTQYF
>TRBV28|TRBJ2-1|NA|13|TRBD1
TGTGCCAGCATCGGGACAGGGGACAATGAGCAGTTCTTC
CASIGTGDNEQFF
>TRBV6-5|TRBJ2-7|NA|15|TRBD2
TGTGCCAGCAGTTACCGGGGAGGGAATCCGTACGAGCAGTACTTC
CASSYRGGNPYEQYF
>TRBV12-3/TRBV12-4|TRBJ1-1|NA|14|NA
TGTGCCAGCAGTTTAGAAGGACAGACCCCTGAAGCTTTCTTT
CASSLEGQTPEAFF
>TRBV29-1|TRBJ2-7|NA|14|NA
TGCAGCGTTGAACTCGGGAAGAGCTCCTACGAGCAGTACTTC
CSVELGKSSYEQYF
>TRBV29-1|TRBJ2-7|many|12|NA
TGCAGCGTTGAAGGAAGTGCTTACGAGCAGTACTTC
CSVEGSAYEQYF
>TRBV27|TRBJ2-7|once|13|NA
TGTGCCAGCGGCCGACCCTATGCGTACGAGCAGTACTTC
CASGRPYAYEQYF
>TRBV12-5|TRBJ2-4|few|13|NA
TGTGCTAGTGGTCCCCTTAGAACGAACATTCAGTACTTC
CASGPLRTNIQYF
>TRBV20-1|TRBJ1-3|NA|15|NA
TGCAGTGCTAGAGATAACACCCGCGTGGCCGGCACCATATATTTT
CSARDNTRVAGTIYF
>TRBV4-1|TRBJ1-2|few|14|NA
TGCGCCAGCAGCCAAGATCTCGGGGGTTCTGGCTACACCTTC
CASSQDLGGSGYTF
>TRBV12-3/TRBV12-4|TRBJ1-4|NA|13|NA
TGTGCCAGCAGTTTAGGCAGGCCGAGAGAACTGTTTTTT
CASSLGRPRELFF
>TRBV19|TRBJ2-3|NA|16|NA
TGTGCCAGTAGATACGACTCGGGGGGCCCATCAGATACGCAGTATTTT
CASRYDSGGPSDTQYF
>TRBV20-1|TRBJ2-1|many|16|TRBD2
TGCAGTGCTACTCCCCTCGCGGGGGGTTCCTACAATGAGCAGTTCTTC
CSATPLAGGSYNEQFF
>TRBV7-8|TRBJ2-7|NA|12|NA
TGTGCCAGCAGCCTACAGCCCTACGAGCAGTACTTC
CASSLQPYEQYF
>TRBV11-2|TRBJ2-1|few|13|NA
TGTGCCAGCAGCTTGGGTTCCACTGGTGAGCAGTTCTTC
CASSLGSTGEQFF
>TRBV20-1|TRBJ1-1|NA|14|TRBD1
TGCAGTGCTAGAGGTACAGGGGGCGGCCAAGAAGCTTTCTTT
CSARGTGGGQEAFF
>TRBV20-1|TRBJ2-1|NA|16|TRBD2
TGCAGTGCCTCCGGGCCAGTGGAGCGGGGGGGCGGTGAGCAGTTCTTC
CSASGPVERGGGEQFF
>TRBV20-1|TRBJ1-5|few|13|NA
TGCAGTGCTAGAGATCCCCGTAATCAGCCCCAGCATTTT
CSARDPRNQPQHF
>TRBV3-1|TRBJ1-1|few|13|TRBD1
TGTGCCAGCAGTATGGACAGGGCTGCTGAAGCTTTCTTT
CASSMDRAAEAFF
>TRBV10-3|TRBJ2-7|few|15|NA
TGTGCCATCAGTGAAGTACGCCGTTCTGGCTACGAGCAGTACTTC
CAISEVRRSGYEQYF
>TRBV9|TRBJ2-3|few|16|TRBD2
TGTGCCAGCAGCGTAGGGCCTAGCGGGGGGACAGATACGCAGTATTTT
CASSVGPSGGTDTQYF
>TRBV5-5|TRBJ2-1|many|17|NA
TGTGCCAGCAGCCCTACTCAAGGCGGTAGGGCCTACAATGAGCAGTTCTTC
CASSPTQGGRAYNEQFF
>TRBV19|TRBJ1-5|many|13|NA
TGTGCCAGTAGTAGGGGAATCGCTCAGCCCCAGCATTTT
CASSRGIAQPQHF
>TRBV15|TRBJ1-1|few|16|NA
TGTGCCACCAGCAGTCCCCCTCGATCCCGGGGCACTGAAGCTTTCTTT
CATSSPPRSRGTEAFF
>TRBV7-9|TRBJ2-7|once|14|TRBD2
TGTGCCAGCAGTGCCGGCGGGGGTTTAAATGAGCAGTACTTC
CASSAGGGLNEQYF
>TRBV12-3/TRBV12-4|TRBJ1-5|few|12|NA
TGTGCCAGCAGTTTAGAGCATCAGCCCCAGCATTTT
CASSLEHQPQHF
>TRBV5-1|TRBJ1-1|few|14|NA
TGCGCCAGCAGGACTGGTATGGTGGTGACTGAAGCTTTCTTT
CASRTGMVVTEAFF
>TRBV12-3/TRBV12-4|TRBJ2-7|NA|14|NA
TGTGCCAGCAGTCCATCCCGTTCCTACAATGAGCAGTACTTC
CASSPSRSYNEQYF
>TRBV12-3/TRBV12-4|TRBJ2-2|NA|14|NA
TGTGCCAGCAGGATACAGGGAGTCACCGGGGAGCTGTTTTTT
CASRIQGVTGELFF
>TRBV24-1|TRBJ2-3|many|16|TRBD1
TGTGCCACCAGTGCTTCCGGGACAGGGGCGGCAGATACGCAGTATTTT
CATSASGTGAADTQYF
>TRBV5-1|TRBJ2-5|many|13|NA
TGCGCCAGCAGCTCTGCACTTAAAGAGACCCAGTACTTC
CASSSALKETQYF
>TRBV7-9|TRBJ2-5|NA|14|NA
TGTGCCAGCAGCTCAGTCAGTGTACAAGAGACCCAGTACTTC
CASSSVSVQETQYF
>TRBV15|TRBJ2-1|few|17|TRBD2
TGTGCCACCAGCAGACGAACTAGCGGGGGGCCTCTCGATGAGCAGTTCTTC
CATSRRTSGGPLDEQFF